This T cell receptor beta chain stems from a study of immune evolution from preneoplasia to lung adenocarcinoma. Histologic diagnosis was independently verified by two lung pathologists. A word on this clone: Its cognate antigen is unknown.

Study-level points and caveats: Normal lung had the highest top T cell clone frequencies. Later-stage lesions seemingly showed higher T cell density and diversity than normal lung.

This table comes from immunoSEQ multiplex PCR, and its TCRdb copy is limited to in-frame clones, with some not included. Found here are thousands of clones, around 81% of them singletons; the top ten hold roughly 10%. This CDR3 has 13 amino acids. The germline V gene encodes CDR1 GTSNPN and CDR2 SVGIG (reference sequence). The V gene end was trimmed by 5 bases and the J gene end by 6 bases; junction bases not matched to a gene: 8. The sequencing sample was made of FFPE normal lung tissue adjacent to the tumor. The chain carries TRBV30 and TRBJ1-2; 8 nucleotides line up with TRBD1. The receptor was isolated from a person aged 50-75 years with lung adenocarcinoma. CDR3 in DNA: TGTGCCTGGGACAGGGGAATAAGAAATGGCTACACCTTC. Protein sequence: CAWDRGIRNGYTF. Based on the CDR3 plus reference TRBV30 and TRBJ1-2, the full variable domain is SQTIHQWPATLVQPVGSPLSLECTVEGTSNPNLYWYRQAAGRGLQLLFYSVGIGQISSEVPQNLSASRPQDRQFILSSKKLLLSDSGFYLCAWDRGIRNGYTFGSGTRLTVV.